The 24 T cell receptor beta chains reported below all come from one sample, sequenced in a study of blood T cells in healthy people across ages. Together with a sample-barcoded 5' primer, a J-beta primer mix was included in a second PCR lasting roughly 6 to 12 cycles. MiXCR was run by TCRdb on the 5' RACE reads, yielding one entry per CDR3 protein. The sample records roughly 1.5 million distinct CDR3 sequences, roughly 43% being singletons. The sample consisted of blood. These receptors came from a young woman in good health.

This chain uses TRBV6-6 with TRBJ1-5; D remains unclear. CDR3 size: 15 residues. Trimming removed 0 bases from V and 2 bases from J, with 8 bases in between. Germline lookup yields CDR1 MNHNY and CDR2 SVGAGI (reference sequence). The CDR3 protein is CASSYSTTGNQPQHF. CDR3 bases: TGTGCCAGCAGTTACTCGACGACGGGCAATCAGCCCCAGCATTTT.

A few counts support this clonotype. The chain joins TRBV28 to TRBJ2-7; 7 nucleotides agree with TRBD1. Germline CDR1 is MDHEN and CDR2 is SYDVKM. The length of the CDR3 is 14 residues. J gave up 1 base and V 8 bases, and 8 bases lay outside the gene matches. The CDR3 nucleotides read TGTGCCAGCGGCGGACCGACAGGGTCCTACGAGCAGTACTTC. Protein product: CASGGPTGSYEQYF.

The chain recombines TRBV5-1 with TRBJ2-1; 13 bases match TRBD2. CDR3 length: 20 residues. Germline CDR1 and CDR2: SGHRS and YFSETQ. Trimming cost V 1 base and J 3 bases; bases outside gene matches: 13. CDR3: CASSLSRLTSGRGHYNEQFF. The CDR3 nucleotides read TGCGCCAGCAGCTTGAGTCGGCTAACTAGCGGGAGGGGTCACTACAATGAGCAGTTCTTC. Combining the CDR3 with reference TRBV5-1 and TRBJ2-1 gives the whole variable domain KAGVTQTPRYLIKTRGQQVTLSCSPISGHRSVSWYQQTPGQGLQFLFEYFSETQRNKGNFPGRFSGRQFSNSRSEMNVSTLELGDSALYLCASSLSRLTSGRGHYNEQFFGPGTRLTVL.

Remarks on this clonotype: A read error may account for a junction end that differs from germline. This chain joins TRBV9 and TRBJ1-1; D may be TRBD1 (5 bases). Germline CDR1 SGDLS, CDR2 YYNGEE. This CDR3 region has 14 residues. The CDR3 region is CASSVGGLNTETVF. CDR3 sequence (DNA): TGTGCCAGCAGCGTAGGGGGGTTGAACACTGAAACTGTCTTT.

The rearrangement uses TRBV28 and TRBJ2-4, with 12 bases that match TRBD2. The germline gives CDR1 MDHEN, CDR2 SYDVKM. V was pared by 5 bases and J by 3 bases, with 8 bases of the junction left unmatched. The CDR3 is 17 residues long. The CDR3 DNA reads TGTGCCAGCAGTAAAACTAGCGGGAGGTTGGTCAAAAACATTCAGTACTTC. Translation gives CASSKTSGRLVKNIQYF. The whole variable domain, filled in from reference TRBV28 and TRBJ2-4, reads DVKVTQSSRYLVKRTGEKVFLECVQDMDHENMFWYRQDPGLGLRLIYFSYDVKMKEKGDIPEGYSVSREKKERFSLILESASTNQTSMYLCASSKTSGRLVKNIQYFGAGTRLSVL.

V usage is TRBV28 and J usage is TRBJ2-1; D possibly corresponds to TRBD1 (6 bases). V dropped 5 bases and J dropped 0 bases, with 14 bases sitting between them. Germline CDR1 is MDHEN and CDR2 is SYDVKM. This CDR3 has 16 amino acids. CDR3 DNA: TGTGCCAGCAGTCCCTACAGGGCAAGCTCCTACAATGAGCAGTTCTTC. Its translation: CASSPYRASSYNEQFF.

This clonotype was seen a few times. CDR3 nucleotide sequence: TGTGCCATTAGTTCGCCGGCGGGAGAGTTGGAGACCCAGTACTTC. It specifies CAISSPAGELETQYF. V gene TRBV10-3 combines with J gene TRBJ2-5; TRBD2 aligns across 7 bases. The CDR3 runs 15 residues. The V gene's germline CDR1 is ENHRY and CDR2 SYGVKD. The ends lost 9 bases at V and 5 bases at J; junction bases unmatched: 15.

The chain joins TRBV11-2 to TRBJ1-2, with 8 bases aligning to TRBD1. Trimming removed 4 bases from V and 7 bases from J; junction bases left unmatched: 8. Germline values: CDR1 SGHAT, CDR2 FQNNGV. The CDR3 sequence is 14 residues long. The CDR3 loop reads CASSSETGVGGYTF. CDR3 nucleotides: TGTGCCAGCAGCTCAGAGACAGGGGTGGGTGGCTACACCTTC.

The CDR3 DNA sequence: TGCGCCAGCAACCGCACAGGGTTGGGTAATGAAAAACTGTTTTTT. Protein sequence: CASNRTGLGNEKLFF. The J gene is TRBJ1-4, the V gene TRBV4-3; TRBD1 is a possible D gene (6 bases). The germline gives CDR1 LGHNA, CDR2 YSLEER. Trimming left V 7 bases short and J 4 bases short, with 16 bases between. This CDR3 is built from 15 residues.

This clonotype was detected a few times. This sequence joins TRBV7-9 and TRBJ2-1, with a tentative D call TRBD2 (5 bases). CDR1 and CDR2 (germline): SEHNR, FQNEAQ (reference sequence). Trimming shortened V by 2 bases and J by 4 bases, and 18 bases separated the two germline ends. This CDR3 has 17 residues. The CDR3 DNA follows: TGTGCCAGCAGCTTAAGCCCGGAGGCTAGCAGGTACAATGAGCAGTTCTTC. Protein product: CASSLSPEASRYNEQFF.

The V gene is TRBV7-9, the J gene TRBJ2-7, with 7 bases fitting TRBD1. V shed 5 bases and J 6 bases; nucleotides not matched to a gene: 10. In germline, CDR1 is SEHNR, CDR2 FQNEAQ (reference sequence). The CDR3 totals 14 residues. The CDR3 DNA is TGTGCCAGCAGCCTCACATTGACAGGGACCGAGCAGTACTTC. This sequence encodes CASSLTLTGTEQYF.

This clonotype came up a few times. This rearrangement joins TRBV2 to TRBJ2-7; 10 nucleotides match TRBD2. The germline V gene encodes CDR1 SNHLY and CDR2 FYNNEI. The CDR3 is 16 residues long. With V trimmed by 5 bases and J by 4 bases, 11 bases remained unmatched. The DNA of the CDR3 is TGTGCCAGCAGTCTCCCTAGCGGGGGAGTATCATACGAGCAGTACTTC. Its translation is CASSLPSGGVSYEQYF.

V gene TRBV6-1 combines with J gene TRBJ1-5, with a possible D match to TRBD1 (5 bases). Deletions cut 3 bases from V and 3 bases from J, with 12 bases between. The V gene's germline CDR1 is MNHNS and CDR2 SASEGT. The CDR3 has 15 residues. CDR3 region: CASSESRQINQPQHF. Written as DNA, the CDR3 is TGTGCCAGCAGTGAGAGTCGACAGATCAATCAGCCCCAGCATTTT.

The V and J genes are TRBV21-1 and TRBJ2-1; TRBD1 is the table's D call, not checked against the DNA. TRBV21-1 constitutes a pseudogene. The CDR3 has 15 amino acids. CDR3: CASSSRQGGKNEQFF. The DNA for the CDR3 is TGTGCCAGCAGCTCAAGACAGGGTGGTAAGAATGAGCAGTTCTTC.

This chain joins TRBV5-1 and TRBJ2-3; 8 nucleotides agree with TRBD1. There are 15 residues in the CDR3. After removal of 4 bases from V and 4 bases from J, the junction contained 8 bases not matched to a gene. CDR1 and CDR2 (germline): SGHRS, YFSETQ. The CDR3 loop reads CASSADRVGADTQYF. CDR3 in DNA: TGCGCCAGCAGCGCGGACAGGGTAGGAGCAGATACGCAGTATTTT.

The CDR3: CASSPRDIAAYEQYF. The DNA for the CDR3 is TGTGCCAGCTCACCCAGGGATATTGCAGCCTACGAGCAGTACTTC. The rearrangement uses TRBV18 and TRBJ2-7; maybe TRBD1 (5 bases). V was shortened by 3 bases and J by 2 bases, with 14 bases between the two germline ends. This CDR3 spans 15 amino acids. Germline values: CDR1 KGHSH, CDR2 LQKENI.

About this clonotype: Relative to the germline gene, one junction end is altered; a read error may explain this. The V gene is TRBV4-3, the J gene TRBJ1-3, with D hard to call. Germline V gene sequence: CDR1 LGHNA, CDR2 YSLEER. CDR3 size: 13 residues. The CDR3: CARSPGAGNTIYF. The CDR3 DNA sequence: TGCGCCAGAAGCCCCGGGGCTGGAAACACCATATATTTT.

The table lists this clonotype with a few counts. The V gene is TRBV6-6, the J gene TRBJ1-1, with 11 positions matching TRBD1. There are 15 residues in the CDR3. V was clipped by 6 bases and J by 5 bases; unmatched bases: 8. Germline CDR1 MNHNY, CDR2 SVGAGI (reference sequence). The CDR3, as DNA: TGTGCCAGCAGATCCTGGACAGGGGGCATGACTGAAGCTTTCTTT. It encodes CASRSWTGGMTEAFF.

The rearrangement links TRBV25-1 to TRBJ1-5, with 12 positions matching TRBD1. This CDR3 has 16 amino acids. With V trimmed by 2 bases and J by 4 bases, 3 bases remained unmatched. Germline V gene data show CDR1 as MGHDK and CDR2 as SYGVNS. CDR3: CASSEPGQGANQPQHF. CDR3 nucleotide sequence: TGTGCCAGCAGTGAACCGGGACAGGGGGCGAATCAGCCCCAGCATTTT.

J is TRBJ1-4 and V is TRBV18; 7 bases are shared with TRBD1. CDR1 and CDR2 from the germline V gene are KGHSH and LQKENI. The J segment lost 6 bases and the V segment lost 2 bases, leaving 6 bases of the junction unmatched. This CDR3 is built from 15 residues. CDR3 region: CASSPSAGGDEKLFF. Written as DNA, the CDR3 is TGTGCCAGCTCACCATCAGCAGGGGGGGATGAAAAACTGTTTTTT.

The chain employs TRBV7-2 and TRBJ2-3; D perhaps matches TRBD2 (6 bases). The CDR3 spans 15 residues. V was pared by 2 bases and J by 5 bases, with 14 bases between. Looked up from germline, CDR1 is SGHTA and CDR2 is FQGNSA. As DNA, the CDR3 is TGTGCCAGCAGCTTACGGGGGTCGGGCGAAGATACGCAGTATTTT. It yields the protein CASSLRGSGEDTQYF.

The rearrangement joins TRBV4-3 to TRBJ1-2; D not certain. The CDR3 spans 15 residues. Trimming stripped 2 bases from V and 0 bases from J, with 10 bases between. The germline CDR1 and CDR2 sequences are LGHNA and YSLEER. The DNA for the CDR3 is TGCGCCAGCAGCCAACTAACCGGGACTAACTATGGCTACACCTTC. Its translation is CASSQLTGTNYGYTF.

The rearrangement links TRBV2 to TRBJ2-1; TRBD2 might be the D (5 bases). V was cut by 4 bases and J by 9 bases, with 13 bases left in between. The CDR3 totals 13 residues. In germline, CDR1 is SNHLY, CDR2 FYNNEI. The CDR3 DNA reads as TGTGCCAGCAGTGGCGGGTCCTTCGGTGAGCAGTTCTTC. Translated: CASSGGSFGEQFF.

Worth noting for this clonotype: This may come from a read error, since a much larger clone is one base off. The V gene is TRBV29-1, the J gene TRBJ1-2; 9 bases fit TRBD1. The CDR3 spans 13 residues. Germline V lookup: CDR1 SQVTM, CDR2 ANQGSEA. The CDR3 nucleotides are TGCAACGCTACTATTACAGGGGGCAGCAGCTACACCTTC. Its translation: CNATITGGSSYTF.